This TCR beta chain was observed in a study of chemoradiotherapy in HPV16-positive cancers. The CDR3 loop spans 12 amino acids. Trimming took 10 bases from V and 5 from J; bases not matched to a gene: 7. The germline CDR1 and CDR2 sequences are WSHSY and SAAADI. General study points: Better recurrence-free survival went with HPV-responsive T-cell expansion in HPV16-positive patients. During treatment, candidate HPV-specific clones and E7-related motifs expanded in tumor.

As regards this clone: Its matching antigen is unknown.

Clones were sequenced by immunoSEQ multiplex PCR, and TCRdb holds only the in-frame ones, with some missing. The data contain under 50,000 clones, roughly three quarters of them singletons. The genes are TRBV10-2 and TRBJ2-5; 7 bases line up with TRBD1. The TCR comes from a human donor with HPV-associated anogenital cancer. Sequenced material: blood, taken from a patient who underwent chemoradiotherapy. The CDR3 coding sequence is TGCGCCACAAGACAGGGTTGGGAGACCCAGTACTTC. Translating it yields CATRQGWETQYF.